The 13 T cell receptor beta chains given below trace back to one sample, sequenced in a study of cytomegalovirus exposure and HLA in healthy donors. Researchers ran the PCR with 60 Vbeta and 13 Jbeta primers. This table comes from immunoSEQ multiplex PCR, and its TCRdb copy is limited to in-frame clones, with some not included. The repertoire includes fewer than 200,000 clones, roughly 78% of them detected once, and roughly 0.65% sits in the top ten. Material for sequencing was PBMCs. The receptors originated from a boy aged 10-17 years in good health and CMV-seronegative.

The J gene is TRBJ1-6, the V gene TRBV4-2; 7 bases match TRBD1. Trimming took 3 bases from V and 6 from J; bases not matched to a gene: 5. There are 15 residues in the CDR3. From germline, CDR1 is LGHNA and CDR2 YNFKEQ. Written as DNA, the CDR3 is TGTGCCAGCAGCCACCGGGACAGCCTTAATTCACCCCTCCACTTT. Translating it yields CASSHRDSLNSPLHF.

There are a few counts of this clone. This chain uses TRBV30 with TRBJ2-7; D possibly corresponds to TRBD2 (5 bases). From germline, CDR1 is GTSNPN and CDR2 SVGIG (reference sequence). The V gene lost 4 bases and the J gene lost 3 bases, with 13 bases spanning the gap. There are 13 residues in the CDR3. CDR3 nucleotide sequence: TGTGCCTGGAAGTACACCGGAGGCTACGAGCAGTACTTC. Translation gives CAWKYTGGYEQYF.

CDR3 region: CASSLNTHEQFF. The CDR3 DNA sequence: TGTGCCAGCAGCTTAAACACCCATGAGCAGTTCTTC. The rearrangement uses TRBV7-8 and TRBJ2-1; unclear D gene. CDR3 length: 12 residues. Germline CDR1 reads SGHVS; CDR2 reads FQNEAQ. Trimming took 2 bases from V and 8 from J, leaving 7 bases between them.

The rearrangement joins TRBV7-2 to TRBJ2-5, with unresolved D. Trimming pared 2 bases from V and 0 bases from J, leaving 7 bases between. Germline V gene sequence: CDR1 SGHTA, CDR2 FQGNSA. This CDR3 is 14 amino acids long. The CDR3 here is CASSLSRHQETQYF. The DNA for the CDR3 is TGTGCCAGCAGCTTATCGCGGCACCAAGAGACCCAGTACTTC.

The chain is built from TRBV6-6 and TRBJ1-2; D possibly corresponds to TRBD1 (6 bases). CDR1 and CDR2 from the germline V gene are MNHNY and SVGAGI (reference sequence). The CDR3 sequence is 13 residues long. V lost 8 bases and J lost 1, with 11 bases in between. The CDR3 loop is CASRNRVNYGYTF. The CDR3 DNA sequence: TGTGCCAGCCGGAACAGGGTTAACTATGGCTACACCTTC.

This sequence joins TRBV28 and TRBJ2-1, with 13 nucleotides matching TRBD2. CDR1 is MDHEN and CDR2 is SYDVKM in the germline V gene. V was pared by 2 bases and J by 6 bases, with 4 bases of the junction left unmatched. The CDR3 has 16 amino acids. The DNA for the CDR3 is TGTGCCAGCAGTTTAGAGGGACTAGCGGGGCGCAATGAGCAGTTCTTC. Its protein product is CASSLEGLAGRNEQFF.

This sequence joins TRBV25-1 and TRBJ2-3, with D tentatively TRBD2 (5 bases). This CDR3 region has 16 residues. Trimming pared 1 base from V and 4 bases from J, leaving 15 bases between. Germline V CDR1 and CDR2: MGHDK, SYGVNS. In DNA, the CDR3 is TGTGCCAGCAGTGAATTGTCTAGCCTCTTCCCAGATACGCAGTATTTT. Residues: CASSELSSLFPDTQYF.

V is TRBV14 and J is TRBJ2-2; D possibly corresponds to TRBD1 (6 bases). CDR3 size: 16 residues. With 1 base removed from V and 5 bases from J, the gap between germline ends came to 14 bases. Germline lookup yields CDR1 SGHDN and CDR2 FVKESK. This CDR3 is CASSQVPQGNTGELFF. In DNA form, the CDR3 reads TGTGCCAGCAGCCAAGTTCCGCAGGGGAATACCGGGGAGCTGTTTTTT.

This clone was seen a handful of times. This rearrangement joins TRBV30 to TRBJ1-1, with 7 nucleotides matching TRBD1. The V segment lost 2 bases and the J segment 11 bases; nucleotides outside the gene matches: 2. This CDR3 has 10 residues. Germline lookup yields CDR1 GTSNPN and CDR2 SVGIG (reference sequence). CDR3 in DNA: TGTGCCTGGAGTCAGGGGGACGCTTTCTTT. Its translation: CAWSQGDAFF.

This clone was observed a few times. The chain couples TRBV4-2 to TRBJ1-3; 8 nucleotides align to TRBD1. V shed 3 bases, J shed 0 bases, and the junction held 7 bases outside the gene matches. There are 17 residues in the CDR3. Germline CDR1 reads LGHNA; CDR2 reads YNFKEQ. CDR3 region: CASSHPGGQASGNTIYF. Here the CDR3 DNA reads TGTGCCAGCAGCCACCCTGGGGGACAGGCCTCTGGAAACACCATATATTTT.

The rearrangement uses TRBV4-1 and TRBJ2-3; 13 bases are shared with TRBD2. V trimming: 3 bases; J trimming: 1 base; junction bases outside the gene matches: 10. CDR3 length equals 19 residues. Germline CDR1 MGHRA, CDR2 YSYEKL. In DNA, the CDR3 is TGCGCCAGCAGCCACCGAGGACTAGCGGGGGTCTTCGGCACAGATACGCAGTATTTT. Translated: CASSHRGLAGVFGTDTQYF.

The CDR3 here is CASSEILEFHEQYF. For the CDR3, the DNA is TGTGCCAGCAGTGAGATACTAGAATTCCACGAGCAGTACTTC. This chain connects TRBV6-5 to TRBJ2-7; possibly TRBD2 for D (5 bases). Germline V gene sequence: CDR1 MNHEY, CDR2 SVGAGI. The CDR3 extends over 14 amino acids. The V and J ends lost 5 bases and 5 bases respectively, with 16 bases between them.

The chain is built from TRBV18 and TRBJ1-5, with TRBD1 as a possible D gene (6 bases). In germline, CDR1 is KGHSH, CDR2 LQKENI. V was trimmed by 5 bases and J by 5 bases, leaving 13 bases between them. The CDR3 contains 14 residues. The CDR3, as DNA: TGTGCCAGCTCATTCCGGGACAACGATCAGCCCCAGCATTTT. Its translation is CASSFRDNDQPQHF.